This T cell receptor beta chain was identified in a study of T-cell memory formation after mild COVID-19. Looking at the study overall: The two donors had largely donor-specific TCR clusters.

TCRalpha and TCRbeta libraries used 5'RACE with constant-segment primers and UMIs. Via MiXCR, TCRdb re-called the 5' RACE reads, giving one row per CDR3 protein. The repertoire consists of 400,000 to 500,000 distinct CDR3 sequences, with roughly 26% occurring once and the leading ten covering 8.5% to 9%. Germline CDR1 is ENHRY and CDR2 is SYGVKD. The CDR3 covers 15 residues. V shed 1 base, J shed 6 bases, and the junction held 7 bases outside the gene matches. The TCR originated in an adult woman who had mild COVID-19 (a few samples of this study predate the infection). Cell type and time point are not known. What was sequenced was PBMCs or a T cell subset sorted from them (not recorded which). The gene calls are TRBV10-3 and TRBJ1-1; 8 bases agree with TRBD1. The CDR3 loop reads CAISEWGQALAEAFF. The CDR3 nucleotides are TGTGCCATCAGTGAGTGGGGACAGGCGCTGGCTGAAGCTTTCTTT.